The 28 T cell receptor beta chains reported below all come from one sample, sequenced in a study of T cell responses to AZD1222 COVID-19 vaccine. Measured with immunoSEQ multiplex PCR; TCRdb has only the in-frame clones, and not every one. The repertoire holds around 210,000 clones, with approximately 94% as singletons. Here the sequenced sample was peripheral blood, taken 28 days after the second dose of the MenACWY control vaccine. The receptor source for this set is an adult who received the MenACWY meningococcal vaccine as a control.

This chain connects TRBV19 to TRBJ1-1; D remains ambiguous. The CDR3 extends over 14 amino acids. The germline V and J ends were trimmed by 5 bases and 1 base, with 11 bases remaining between them. Germline lookup yields CDR1 LNHDA and CDR2 SQIVND (reference sequence). The CDR3 loop is CASSATIANTEAFF. The CDR3 coding sequence is TGTGCCAGTAGTGCGACAATCGCGAACACTGAAGCTTTCTTT.

This sequence joins TRBV5-1 and TRBJ1-6; 7 bases match TRBD1. CDR3 length equals 13 residues. CDR1 is SGHRS, CDR2 YFSETQ, per germline. The ends lost 3 bases at V and 7 bases at J; junction bases unmatched: 1. The DNA of the CDR3 is TGCGCCAGCAGCTCAGGGGGGAATTCACCCCTCCACTTT. This sequence encodes CASSSGGNSPLHF. Full variable domain (remainder filled in from reference TRBV5-1 and TRBJ1-6): KAGVTQTPRYLIKTRGQQVTLSCSPISGHRSVSWYQQTPGQGLQFLFEYFSETQRNKGNFPGRFSGRQFSNSRSEMNVSTLELGDSALYLCASSSGGNSPLHFGNGTRLTVT.

The chain uses TRBV28 and TRBJ2-1; 16 nucleotides agree with TRBD2. This CDR3 has 19 residues. Unmatched junction bases numbered 14, after V lost 4 bases and J lost 8 bases. Germline CDR1 and CDR2: MDHEN and SYDVKM. The CDR3 sequence is CASSSTGPGLAGGAHEQFF. Written as DNA, the CDR3 is TGTGCCAGCAGTTCGACAGGGCCGGGACTAGCGGGAGGGGCCCATGAGCAGTTCTTC.

This chain connects TRBV9 to TRBJ2-2; no reliable D call. Germline assignment: CDR1 SGDLS and CDR2 YYNGEE. CDR3 size: 15 residues. V was clipped by 2 bases and J by 1 base, with 9 bases between them. This CDR3 is CASSVAGGNTGELFF. Here the CDR3 DNA reads TGTGCCAGCAGCGTCGCCGGCGGGAACACCGGGGAGCTGTTTTTT.

This chain joins TRBV19 and TRBJ1-1; D is unclear. Germline V gene lookup returns CDR1 LNHDA and CDR2 SQIVND (reference sequence). Trimming removed 6 bases at V and 1 base at J, with 12 bases between. The CDR3 runs 14 residues. The CDR3 sequence: CASRPPFQNTEAFF. The CDR3 DNA follows: TGTGCCAGTAGACCGCCCTTCCAGAACACTGAAGCTTTCTTT.

The CDR3 here is CASSEYRTERGDTQYF. CDR3 coding DNA: TGTGCCAGCAGTGAATACCGGACAGAGCGTGGAGATACGCAGTATTTT. The chain is built from TRBV6-1 and TRBJ2-3, with D possibly TRBD1 on 6 matching bases. The CDR3 is made up of 16 amino acids. Germline V lookup: CDR1 MNHNS, CDR2 SASEGT. V was trimmed by 2 bases and J by 5 bases, leaving 17 bases between them.

The V call is TRBV28, the J call TRBJ1-2; D perhaps matches TRBD1 (5 bases). Trimming shortened V by 5 bases and J by 5 bases, and 15 bases separated the two germline ends. This CDR3 region has 14 residues. Germline CDR1 reads MDHEN; CDR2 reads SYDVKM. CDR3 bases: TGTGCCAGCAGTACACCAGGGATTTTTTATGGCTACACCTTC. This translates into CASSTPGIFYGYTF.

The V call is TRBV29-1, the J call TRBJ2-7, with a weak D call TRBD1 (6 bases). Trimming removed 6 bases from V and 5 bases from J, with 17 bases in between. The CDR3 contains 13 residues. CDR1 is SQVTM, CDR2 ANQGSEA, per germline. CDR3 residues: CSVAGTLIHEQYF. CDR3 bases: TGCAGCGTGGCCGGGACATTAATCCACGAGCAGTACTTC.

The V call is TRBV12-3 or TRBV12-4, the J call TRBJ2-1; weak D call: TRBD2 (6 bases). The CDR3 has 12 residues. Trimming left V 5 bases short and J 15 bases short, with 17 bases between. The DNA of the CDR3 is TGTGCCAGCAGTATAAGACTAGGTGGACCGTTCTTC. Protein product: CASSIRLGGPFF.

The V call is TRBV2, the J call TRBJ2-7; TRBD1 or TRBD2 may be the D gene (5 bases each). CDR3 length: 16 amino acids. V lost 3 bases and J lost 2, with 17 bases in between. Germline CDR1 reads SNHLY; CDR2 reads FYNNEI. CDR3: CASSESRGRAAYEQYF. CDR3 sequence (DNA): TGTGCCAGCAGTGAGAGTCGGGGCAGGGCAGCCTACGAGCAGTACTTC.

The chain combines TRBV16 with TRBJ2-7, with a tentative D call TRBD1 (5 bases). The CDR3 runs to 15 residues. V was trimmed by 4 bases and J by 6 bases, leaving 19 bases between them. CDR1 is KGHSY, CDR2 FQNENV, per germline. The chain's CDR3 is CASSPEQGLGLEQYF. The CDR3 region has the DNA TGTGCCAGCAGCCCGGAGCAGGGTCTTGGGCTCGAGCAGTACTTC.

The V and J genes are TRBV7-2 and TRBJ2-7; D call uncertain. Trimming pared 1 base from V and 2 bases from J, leaving 6 bases between. CDR3 size: 13 residues. Germline V gene sequence: CDR1 SGHTA, CDR2 FQGNSA. The CDR3 DNA is TGTGCCAGCAGCTTAGTGGCAGCCTACGAGCAGTACTTC. It yields the protein CASSLVAAYEQYF.

The chain recombines TRBV2 with TRBJ1-6; D is unresolved. The germline CDR1 and CDR2 sequences are SNHLY and FYNNEI. CDR3 length equals 12 residues. With 8 bases removed from V and 10 bases from J, the gap between germline ends came to 12 bases. The CDR3 DNA reads TGTGCCAGCTTCGGAGGCAGATCACCCCTCCACTTT. Its protein product is CASFGGRSPLHF.

The chain is built from TRBV7-9 and TRBJ2-7; D not certain. Trimming took 2 bases from V and 2 from J, leaving 10 bases between them. The CDR3 consists of 14 residues. CDR1 and CDR2 from the germline V gene are SEHNR and FQNEAQ (reference sequence). The CDR3 coding sequence is TGTGCCAGCAGCTTAACTGGGAACCCCTACGAGCAGTACTTC. This encodes CASSLTGNPYEQYF.

V and J are TRBV5-1 and TRBJ2-1, with TRBD2 identical over 9 bases. Germline assignment: CDR1 SGHRS and CDR2 YFSETQ. The CDR3 totals 14 residues. The ends lost 4 bases at V and 5 bases at J; junction bases unmatched: 4. The CDR3 nucleotides read TGCGCCAGCAGCCCCGGGACTAGCCACAATGAGCAGTTCTTC. Encoded protein: CASSPGTSHNEQFF. Together with reference TRBV5-1 and TRBJ2-1, the CDR3 gives the full variable domain: KAGVTQTPRYLIKTRGQQVTLSCSPISGHRSVSWYQQTPGQGLQFLFEYFSETQRNKGNFPGRFSGRQFSNSRSEMNVSTLELGDSALYLCASSPGTSHNEQFFGPGTRLTVL.

The genes are TRBV6-5 and TRBJ2-3, with 9 bases that match TRBD2. Looked up from germline, CDR1 is MNHEY and CDR2 is SVGAGI. There are 13 residues in the CDR3. J was trimmed by 5 bases and V by 8 bases; bases with no gene match: 5. The CDR3 spells CASGRGGRDTQYF. In DNA, the CDR3 is TGTGCCAGCGGGCGGGGGGGTAGAGATACGCAGTATTTT.

The rearrangement joins TRBV7-2 to TRBJ2-3; 11 positions agree with TRBD2. Germline V gene lookup returns CDR1 SGHTA and CDR2 FQGNSA. This CDR3 contains 18 residues. V was clipped by 5 bases and J by 8 bases; unmatched bases: 18. CDR3 nucleotides: TGTGCCAGCAGCCCCCCAGGCGGGTCTAGCGGGGGGCGGGGTACGCAGTATTTT. Translated, it gives CASSPPGGSSGGRGTQYF.

This chain links TRBV6-1 with TRBJ2-5, with TRBD1 matching over 9 bases. The CDR3 consists of 14 residues. Germline V gene data show CDR1 as MNHNS and CDR2 as SASEGT. V lost 2 bases to trimming and J lost 7 bases; unmatched junction nucleotides: 5. In DNA, the CDR3 is TGTGCCAGCAGTGAACAACAGGGGGCAGGGACCCAGTACTTC. This translates into CASSEQQGAGTQYF.

The chain joins TRBV5-4 to TRBJ2-1; 15 bases match TRBD2. This CDR3 is 17 amino acids long. With 4 bases clipped from V and 5 bases from J, the junction kept 7 bases outside the gene matches. Germline CDR1 and CDR2: SGHNT and YYREEE (reference sequence). CDR3 nucleotides: TGTGCCAGCAGCGTCGGGACTAGCGGGAGGTCCAACAATGAGCAGTTCTTC. Protein: CASSVGTSGRSNNEQFF. The variable domain in full, with the rest retrieved from reference TRBV5-4 and TRBJ2-1, is ETGVTQSPTHLIKTRGQQVTLRCSSQSGHNTVSWYQQALGQGPQFIFQYYREEENGRGNFPPRFSGLQFPNYSSELNVNALELDDSALYLCASSVGTSGRSNNEQFFGPGTRLTVL.

V and J are TRBV4-2 and TRBJ2-3; 13 positions agree with TRBD2. This CDR3 has 17 residues. After removal of 0 bases from V and 6 bases from J, the junction contained 6 bases not matched to a gene. Germline V lookup: CDR1 LGHNA, CDR2 YNFKEQ. CDR3: CASSQELAGGPDDTQYF. The CDR3 DNA reads as TGTGCCAGCAGCCAAGAACTAGCGGGAGGGCCCGATGATACGCAGTATTTT.

This chain uses TRBV28 with TRBJ1-3; D is undetermined. Germline V gene data show CDR1 as MDHEN and CDR2 as SYDVKM. Trimming stripped 5 bases from V and 0 bases from J, with 11 bases between. The CDR3 totals 15 residues. CDR3 in DNA: TGTGCCAGCAGTCGCGGTTCAAACTCTGGAAACACCATATATTTT. Encoded protein: CASSRGSNSGNTIYF. Filled out from reference TRBV28 and TRBJ1-3, the complete variable domain reads DVKVTQSSRYLVKRTGEKVFLECVQDMDHENMFWYRQDPGLGLRLIYFSYDVKMKEKGDIPEGYSVSREKKERFSLILESASTNQTSMYLCASSRGSNSGNTIYFGEGSWLTVV.

The V call is TRBV14, the J call TRBJ2-3; 7 bases fit TRBD1. The CDR3 is 16 residues long. CDR1 SGHDN and CDR2 FVKESK come from the germline V gene. Trimming removed 1 base from V and 4 bases from J; junction bases left unmatched: 8. The DNA of the CDR3 is TGTGCCAGCAGCCAAGGGCAGGGGGTGCGATCAGATACGCAGTATTTT. It specifies CASSQGQGVRSDTQYF.

CDR3 DNA sequence: TGCGCCAGCAGCCAAGGACGCTCCTCTGGAAACACCATATATTTT. This codes for CASSQGRSSGNTIYF. This rearrangement joins TRBV4-1 to TRBJ1-3; D is unresolved. Germline assignment: CDR1 MGHRA and CDR2 YSYEKL. This CDR3 spans 15 amino acids. V was trimmed by 1 base and J by 0 bases, leaving 7 bases between them.

The chain joins TRBV11-2 to TRBJ2-7; TRBD2 matches at 11 bases. Germline lookup yields CDR1 SGHAT and CDR2 FQNNGV. The CDR3 sequence is 16 residues long. The trim removed 5 bases at V and 3 bases at J, leaving 9 bases unmatched. CDR3 bases: TGTGCCAGCAGCCCCCTACTAGCGGGGGTCGACTACGAGCAGTACTTC. Encoded protein: CASSPLLAGVDYEQYF. Full variable domain (missing parts from reference TRBV11-2 and TRBJ2-7): EAGVAQSPRYKIIEKRQSVAFWCNPISGHATLYWYQQILGQGPKLLIQFQNNGVVDDSQLPKDRFSAERLKGVDSTLKIQPAKLEDSAVYLCASSPLLAGVDYEQYFGPGTRLTVT.

The chain combines TRBV7-3 with TRBJ2-7, with D possibly being TRBD1 or TRBD2 (5 bases each). CDR1 and CDR2 (germline): SGHTA, FQGTGA. V lost 5 bases and J lost 6, with 11 bases in between. This CDR3 comprises 12 residues. The CDR3 sequence is CASSEDGGEQYF. The CDR3 nucleotides read TGTGCCAGCAGCGAAGATGGGGGCGAGCAGTACTTC. Using reference TRBV7-3 and TRBJ2-7 for the parts outside the CDR3, the full variable domain is GAGVSQTPSNKVTEKGKYVELRCDPISGHTALYWYRQSLGQGPEFLIYFQGTGAADDSGLPNDRFFAVRPEGSVSTLKIQRTERGDSAVYLCASSEDGGEQYFGPGTRLTVT.

CDR3: CASSLSSVGQYF. DNA of the CDR3: TGTGCCAGCAGCTTATCATCTGTCGGGCAGTACTTC. The chain carries TRBV11-2 and TRBJ2-7, with D uncertain. The CDR3 sequence is 12 residues long. Trimming removed 2 bases from V and 9 bases from J, with 11 bases in between. Germline lookup yields CDR1 SGHAT and CDR2 FQNNGV.

The rearrangement uses TRBV5-1 and TRBJ2-7; tentative D call: TRBD1 (6 bases). Trimming removed 5 bases at V and 3 bases at J, with 15 bases between. This CDR3 is 14 amino acids long. Per germline, CDR1 SGHRS and CDR2 YFSETQ. The CDR3 loop is CASRARQESYEQYF. CDR3 bases: TGCGCCAGCAGAGCAAGACAGGAAAGCTACGAGCAGTACTTC.

The chain combines TRBV28 with TRBJ2-5, with D maybe TRBD2 (6 bases). Germline CDR1 and CDR2: MDHEN and SYDVKM. The CDR3 consists of 12 residues. The ends were cut back, 7 bases at V and 4 bases at J, with 10 bases in the middle. CDR3 in DNA: TGTGCCAGCACGAGGGAGGCAGAGACCCAGTACTTC. This encodes CASTREAETQYF.